Listed here are 2 T cell receptor beta chains from one sample, sequenced in a study of early stage breast cancer tumors. Here immunoSEQ multiplex PCR was the method, and the copy in TCRdb shows in-frame clones only, minus some. The table records about 48,000 clones, 75% to 85% of them present only once. Sequencing was carried out using blood. The source of these receptors is a person aged 50 to 59 with breast cancer.

V gene TRBV27 combines with J gene TRBJ2-2; 11 positions agree with TRBD2. Germline assignment: CDR1 MNHEY and CDR2 SMNVEV (reference sequence). The length of the CDR3 is 17 residues. V trimming: 5 bases; J trimming: 4 bases; junction bases outside the gene matches: 9. The CDR3 spells CASSTGLADGGTGELFF. CDR3 bases: TGTGCCAGCAGTACGGGACTAGCGGACGGGGGCACCGGGGAGCTGTTTTTT.

This clone was observed a few times. The rearrangement joins TRBV2 to TRBJ1-2; 7 bases map to TRBD1. Trimming at V came to 5 bases and at J to 8 bases, leaving 8 bases not matched to a gene. Per the germline V gene, CDR1 is SNHLY and CDR2 is FYNNEI. CDR3 length: 13 amino acids. The CDR3 DNA sequence: TGTGCCAGCAGTCCACAGGGGATATACGGCTACACCTTC. This gives the protein CASSPQGIYGYTF.